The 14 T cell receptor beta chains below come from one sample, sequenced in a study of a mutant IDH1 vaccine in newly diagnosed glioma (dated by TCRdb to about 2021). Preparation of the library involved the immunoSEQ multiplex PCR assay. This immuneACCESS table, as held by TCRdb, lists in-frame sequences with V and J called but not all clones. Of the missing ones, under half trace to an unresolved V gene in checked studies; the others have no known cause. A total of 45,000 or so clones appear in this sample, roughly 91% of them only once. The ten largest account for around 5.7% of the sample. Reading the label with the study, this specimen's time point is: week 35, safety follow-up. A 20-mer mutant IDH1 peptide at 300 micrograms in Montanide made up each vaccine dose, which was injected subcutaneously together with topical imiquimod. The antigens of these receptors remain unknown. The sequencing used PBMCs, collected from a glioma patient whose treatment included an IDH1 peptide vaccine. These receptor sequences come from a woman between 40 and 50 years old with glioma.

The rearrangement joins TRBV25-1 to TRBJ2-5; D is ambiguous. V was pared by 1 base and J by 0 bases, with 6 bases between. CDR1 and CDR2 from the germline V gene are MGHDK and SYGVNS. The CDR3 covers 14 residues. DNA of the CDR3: TGTGCCAGCAGTGAATTGATTGACCAAGAGACCCAGTACTTC. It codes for CASSELIDQETQYF.

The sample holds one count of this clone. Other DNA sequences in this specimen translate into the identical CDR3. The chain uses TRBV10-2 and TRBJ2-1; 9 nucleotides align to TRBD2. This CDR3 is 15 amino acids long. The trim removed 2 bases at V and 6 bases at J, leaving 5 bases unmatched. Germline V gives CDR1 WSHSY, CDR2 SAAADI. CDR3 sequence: CASSERVAGVNEQFF. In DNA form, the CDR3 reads TGCGCCAGCAGTGAGCGGGTAGCGGGAGTCAATGAGCAGTTCTTC.

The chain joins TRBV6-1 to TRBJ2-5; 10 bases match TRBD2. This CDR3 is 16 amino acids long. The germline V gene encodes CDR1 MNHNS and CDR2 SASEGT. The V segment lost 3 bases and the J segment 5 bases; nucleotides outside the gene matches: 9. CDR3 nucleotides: TGTGCCAGCAGTGAGAGGGGTAGCGGGAGGAGGGAGACCCAGTACTTC. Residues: CASSERGSGRRETQYF.

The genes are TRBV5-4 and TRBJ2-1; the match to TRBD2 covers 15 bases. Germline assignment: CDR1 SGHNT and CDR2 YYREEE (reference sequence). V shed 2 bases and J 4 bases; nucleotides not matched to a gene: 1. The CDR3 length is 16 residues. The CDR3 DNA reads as TGTGCCAGCAGCTTCGGACTAGCGGGGGGGTACAATGAGCAGTTCTTC. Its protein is CASSFGLAGGYNEQFF.

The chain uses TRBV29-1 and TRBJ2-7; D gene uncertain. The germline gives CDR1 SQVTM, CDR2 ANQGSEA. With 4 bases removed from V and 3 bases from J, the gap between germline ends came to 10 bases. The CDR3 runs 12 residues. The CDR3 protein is CSVVRSDYEQYF. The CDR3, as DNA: TGCAGCGTTGTTAGGAGCGACTACGAGCAGTACTTC.

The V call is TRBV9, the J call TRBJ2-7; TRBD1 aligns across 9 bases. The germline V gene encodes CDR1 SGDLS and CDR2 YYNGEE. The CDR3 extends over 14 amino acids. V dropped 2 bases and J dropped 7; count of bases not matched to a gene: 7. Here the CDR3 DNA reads TGTGCCAGCAGCGTTAGGACAGGGGTGCGAGAGCAGTACTTC. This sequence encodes CASSVRTGVREQYF.

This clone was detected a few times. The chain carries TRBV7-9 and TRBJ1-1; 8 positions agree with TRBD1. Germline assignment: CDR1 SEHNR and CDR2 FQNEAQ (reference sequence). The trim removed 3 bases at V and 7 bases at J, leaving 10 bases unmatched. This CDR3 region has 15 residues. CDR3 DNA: TGTGCCAGCAGCTTGGTCGGACAGGGCCAGGGTGAAGCTTTCTTT. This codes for CASSLVGQGQGEAFF.

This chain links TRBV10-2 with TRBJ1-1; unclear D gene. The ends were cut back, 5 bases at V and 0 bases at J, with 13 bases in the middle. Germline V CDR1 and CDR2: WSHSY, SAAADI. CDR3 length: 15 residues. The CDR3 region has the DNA TGCGCCAGCAGTACGCGAGGCGTTATGAACACTGAAGCTTTCTTT. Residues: CASSTRGVMNTEAFF.

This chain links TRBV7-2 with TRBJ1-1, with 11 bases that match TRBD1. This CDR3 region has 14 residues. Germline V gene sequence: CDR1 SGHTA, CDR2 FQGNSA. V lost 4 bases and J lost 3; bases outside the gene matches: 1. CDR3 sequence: CASSSGQGDTEAFF. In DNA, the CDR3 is TGTGCCAGCAGCTCGGGACAGGGGGACACTGAAGCTTTCTTT.

The CDR3 here is CASSLGLRGLGNTEAFF. The CDR3 DNA reads as TGTGCCAGCAGCCTAGGGTTACGGGGTTTGGGGAACACTGAAGCTTTCTTT. This chain joins TRBV7-2 and TRBJ1-1, with D unresolved. The CDR3 is 17 amino acids. Germline CDR1 and CDR2: SGHTA and FQGNSA. V dropped 5 bases and J dropped 1 base, with 20 bases sitting between them.

The CDR3 loop reads CASSLVEAYEQYF. CDR3 bases: TGCGCCAGCAGCTTGGTGGAGGCCTACGAGCAGTACTTC. The chain couples TRBV5-1 to TRBJ2-7, with a possible D match to TRBD2 (5 bases). Germline V gene lookup returns CDR1 SGHRS and CDR2 YFSETQ. The V gene lost 0 bases and the J gene lost 2 bases, with 6 bases spanning the gap. This CDR3 region has 13 residues.

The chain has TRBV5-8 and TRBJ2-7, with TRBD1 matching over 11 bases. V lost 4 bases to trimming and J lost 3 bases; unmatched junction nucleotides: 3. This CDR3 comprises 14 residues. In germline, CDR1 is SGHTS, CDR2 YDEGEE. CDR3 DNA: TGTGCCAGCAGCGGGGGACAGGGGGTCTACGAGCAGTACTTC. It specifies CASSGGQGVYEQYF.

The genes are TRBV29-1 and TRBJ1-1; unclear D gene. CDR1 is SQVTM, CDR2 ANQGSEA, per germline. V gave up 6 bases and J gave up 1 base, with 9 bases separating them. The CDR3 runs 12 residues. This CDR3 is CSVAQRNTEAFF. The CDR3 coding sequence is TGCAGCGTGGCCCAGAGGAACACTGAAGCTTTCTTT.

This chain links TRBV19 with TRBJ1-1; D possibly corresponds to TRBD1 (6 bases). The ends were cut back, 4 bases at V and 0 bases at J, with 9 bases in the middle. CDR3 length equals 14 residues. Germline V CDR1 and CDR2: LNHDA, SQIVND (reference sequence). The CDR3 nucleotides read TGTGCCAGTAGTACGAACAGGGTGAACACTGAAGCTTTCTTT. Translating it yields CASSTNRVNTEAFF.